The 15 T cell receptor beta chains reported below all come from one sample, sequenced in a study of T-cell reconstitution after alpha-beta-depleted transplantation in children. During its preparation, the TCRbeta library received unique molecular identifiers. MiXCR, run by TCRdb on the PCR reads, gives a single entry per CDR3 protein. The sample has about 400,000 distinct CDR3 sequences, about 20% seen once. This specimen was PBMCs from the stem cell graft donor, taken from the stem cell graft. The receptors here all came from a human donor who donated a stem cell graft to a child with acute myeloid leukemia.

This clonotype was detected only a few times. The V and J genes are TRBV28 and TRBJ2-1, with D possibly being TRBD1 (5 bases). CDR1 MDHEN and CDR2 SYDVKM come from the germline V gene. The length of the CDR3 is 13 residues. V lost 6 bases and J 3 bases, leaving 9 bases between the germline ends. The CDR3 is CASSGHFYNEQFF. CDR3 sequence (DNA): TGTGCCAGCAGCGGACACTTCTACAATGAGCAGTTCTTC.

The chain has TRBV3-1 and TRBJ2-1; a possible D gene is TRBD2 (6 bases). The CDR3 is 16 residues long. Per germline, CDR1 LGHDT and CDR2 YNNKEL (reference sequence). The germline V and J ends were trimmed by 1 base and 3 bases, with 13 bases remaining between them. CDR3 nucleotides: TGTGCCAGCAGCCAAGGAAGGCGGGGACGCTACAATGAGCAGTTCTTC. Encoded protein: CASSQGRRGRYNEQFF.

This clonotype was seen ten or more times. The CDR3 DNA sequence: TGTGCCAGCAGCTTATTGGGCCCGGGGTTTGACGAGCAGTACTTC. The encoded protein is CASSLLGPGFDEQYF. The genes are TRBV7-2 and TRBJ2-7; maybe TRBD2 (5 bases). With 2 bases removed from V and 5 bases from J, the gap between germline ends came to 16 bases. The CDR3 length is 15 residues. Germline loops: CDR1 SGHTA, CDR2 FQGNSA.

This chain links TRBV5-1 with TRBJ2-1; possibly TRBD1 for D (6 bases). The CDR3 consists of 16 residues. V was pared by 4 bases and J by 8 bases, with 22 bases between. Germline V gives CDR1 SGHRS, CDR2 YFSETQ. CDR3 DNA sequence: TGCGCCAGCAGCCTTCTGGACAGTCGAGGGGACGATGAGCAGTTCTTC. It encodes CASSLLDSRGDDEQFF.

The chain uses TRBV7-3 and TRBJ2-1; D remains unclear. The germline V gene encodes CDR1 SGHTA and CDR2 FQGTGA. The germline V and J ends were trimmed by 0 bases and 5 bases, with 8 bases remaining between them. The CDR3 loop spans 14 amino acids. The DNA of the CDR3 is TGTGCCAGCAGCTTAACGTTCATGGACAATGAGCAGTTCTTC. Its protein product is CASSLTFMDNEQFF.

In its sample, this clonotype was seen many times. CDR3 DNA: TGCAGCGTTGAGGCAGGGGGCTACAATGAGCAGTTCTTC. It is translated as CSVEAGGYNEQFF. The rearrangement links TRBV29-1 to TRBJ2-1; 7 nucleotides align to TRBD1. CDR3 length equals 13 residues. Trimming took 3 bases from V and 3 from J; bases not matched to a gene: 2. Germline V gene data show CDR1 as SQVTM and CDR2 as ANQGSEA.

Comment on this clonotype: This may be a read error, as it is one base from a much larger clone. The chain recombines TRBV20-1 with TRBJ2-1, with D perhaps assigned TRBD1 or TRBD2 (6 bases each). Germline V lookup: CDR1 DFQATT, CDR2 SNEGSKA (reference sequence). CDR3 length equals 17 residues. CDR3 in DNA: TGCTGTGCTAGAGATCCACCGCGGGACACTCCAGGTAATGAGCAGTTCTTC. It codes for CCARDPPRDTPGNEQFF.

At least ten counts were recorded for this clonotype. V usage is TRBV29-1 and J usage is TRBJ1-4; possibly TRBD1 for D (5 bases). From germline, CDR1 is SQVTM and CDR2 ANQGSEA. Deletions cut 6 bases from V and 0 bases from J, with 8 bases between. The length of the CDR3 is 13 residues. The CDR3, as DNA: TGCAGCGTCCGGGACCCAACTAATGAAAAACTGTTTTTT. Its protein is CSVRDPTNEKLFF.

The rearrangement joins TRBV27 to TRBJ1-1; the D gene is possibly TRBD1 (5 bases). V was trimmed by 0 bases and J by 7 bases, leaving 9 bases between them. The CDR3 is 13 amino acids. CDR1 and CDR2 (germline): MNHEY, SMNVEV (reference sequence). Here the CDR3 reads CASSLSGGVEAFF. In nucleotides, the CDR3 is TGTGCCAGCAGTTTATCGGGGGGAGTTGAAGCTTTCTTT.

This chain uses TRBV6-1 with TRBJ2-7, with D uncertain. The germline V and J ends were trimmed by 10 bases and 0 bases, with 16 bases remaining between them. Germline V gives CDR1 MNHNS, CDR2 SASEGT. The CDR3 is 14 residues long. The DNA for the CDR3 is TGTGCCATCAGCATAGTTACTTCCTCCTACGAGCAGTACTTC. This encodes CAISIVTSSYEQYF.

This chain connects TRBV10-3 to TRBJ2-3; 7 bases map to TRBD1. This CDR3 contains 14 residues. Germline CDR1 reads ENHRY; CDR2 reads SYGVKD. With V trimmed by 10 bases and J by 2 bases, 9 bases remained unmatched. CDR3 region: CATSTGKDTDTQYF. The CDR3 DNA is TGTGCCACCTCGACAGGGAAAGACACAGATACGCAGTATTTT.

This chain uses TRBV4-1 with TRBJ2-5, with D hard to call. Germline assignment: CDR1 MGHRA and CDR2 YSYEKL. V was cut by 7 bases and J by 1 base, with 13 bases left in between. The CDR3 extends over 14 amino acids. The CDR3 reads CASTLGWPQETQYF. The CDR3 DNA reads as TGCGCCAGCACCCTGGGGTGGCCCCAAGAGACCCAGTACTTC.

The rearrangement links TRBV7-2 to TRBJ2-5, with 7 bases identical to TRBD1. CDR3 size: 15 residues. In germline, CDR1 is SGHTA, CDR2 FQGNSA. Trimming removed 6 bases from V and 1 base from J; junction bases left unmatched: 8. Written as DNA, the CDR3 is TGTGCCAGCAGGAACACAGACAGGGCCCAAGAGACCCAGTACTTC. Translated: CASRNTDRAQETQYF.

J is TRBJ2-3 and V is TRBV20-1; 8 bases fit TRBD2. The trim removed 1 base at V and 2 bases at J, leaving 5 bases unmatched. The CDR3 contains 15 residues. Looked up from germline, CDR1 is DFQATT and CDR2 is SNEGSKA (reference sequence). CDR3 in amino acids: CSARGAGGVTDTQYF. The CDR3 DNA follows: TGCAGTGCTAGAGGCGCGGGAGGTGTCACAGATACGCAGTATTTT.

Only a few counts were recorded for this clonotype. The gene calls are TRBV12-3 or TRBV12-4 and TRBJ2-7, with a possible D match to TRBD2 (5 bases). V gave up 1 base and J gave up 3 bases, with 16 bases separating them. This CDR3 contains 16 residues. CDR3 nucleotides: TGTGCCAGCAGTTTAGGGACGCGGGCCGCCAACTACGAGCAGTACTTC. This gives the protein CASSLGTRAANYEQYF.